The TCR beta chain described here comes from a study of T cells in Graves' hyperthyroidism and ophthalmopathy (dated by TCRdb to 2018 to 2020). Broadly, across the study: Peripheral blood samples were taken at the time of initial diagnosis, prior to any treatment. To identify TCR V-J signatures that set the groups apart, the researchers used a discovery cohort of about a hundred patients, made up of 40 to 45 with Graves' ophthalmopathy and some 55 with stable Graves' hyperthyroidism. An independent validation cohort of around 19 hyperthyroidism patients and 17 patients who later progressed to ophthalmopathy tested prospective prediction of ophthalmopathy. For training and testing, the 100 or so patients in the discovery cohort were randomly divided in a 7:3 ratio. In roughly six Graves' hyperthyroidism patients, the study also compared T-cell repertoires from thyroid tissue with T-cell repertoires from blood. Following sampling, methimazole starting at 30 mg daily was given to hyperthyroidism patients, and high-dose intravenous methylprednisolone was given to ophthalmopathy patients. The paper describes TCR Vbeta CDR3 sequencing of 135 peripheral blood samples, made up of under 50 ophthalmopathy patients, more than 70 hyperthyroidism patients and some 17 progressor patients.

At the junction V is shortened by 2 bases and J by 5 bases, with 15 bases in between. In the germline V gene (reference sequence), CDR1 corresponds to SEHNR and CDR2 to FQNEAQ. The CDR3, cysteine through phenylalanine, is 15 amino acids long. The read is trimmed to its CDR3 DNA, 45 bases read in frame from base 1. This clonotype was seen a handful of times. The antigen this receptor binds is unknown. Qualities for individual bases were not recorded, and no much larger clone is one base off. What the research found in general, with its limitations: In validation, the model predicted progression to ophthalmopathy a median of around 6.5 months before onset, with approximately 71% sensitivity and almost 75% specificity. No statistical method was used to set the sample size in advance, and investigators knew the group allocation. Most expanded thyroid clonotypes (frequency above 0.001) were also found in blood, which suggests that blood repertoires may mirror thyroid immune responses. A model built on a 13 V-J signature distinguished ophthalmopathy from stable hyperthyroidism, reaching around 87% sensitivity and around 81% specificity in cross-validation and 80%/75% in testing.

TCR beta CDR3 regions were amplified from RNA transcripts. For the first round of RT-PCR on the TCR CDR3, the HTBI primer set was used together with the Qiagen OneStep RT-PCR kit. A second multiplex PCR round built the libraries, followed by size selection and purification. The libraries were sequenced on an Illumina HiSeq2000 using paired-end 100 bp reads. The authors' pipeline ran thus. Raw data were processed with SOAPnuke, discarding reads with adapters, uncalled bases, mean Phred below 15, or no exact constant-primer or identifier match. High-quality paired reads were merged using COPE v1.2.5, and each unique nucleotide sequence was defined as a clonotype. Clonotypes were aligned to IMGT TRBV, TRBD and TRBJ reference segments using MiTCR v1.1. The analysis was restricted to V-J combinations with a frequency above 0.0001, which together covered roughly 99% of the repertoires. The TCS score was defined as the ratio of F50 (clonal expansion) to E x V (chaos), calculated using BLOSUM62-based TCRdist between CDR3 peptides within each V-J. Welch's t-statistics and random forest reduced roughly 500 V-J features to 13, which were used in a naive Bayes classifier (R e1071). The public reads were quality trimmed at Q25 with fastp and then assembled into clones with MiXCR by TCRdb, keeping productive beta chains. Rows are unified per CDR3 protein, each entry keeping the most common DNA and genes. TCRdb's processing, not the authors' own work, is the source of the V and J calls. Here the sample has about 740,000 distinct CDR3 sequences; around 13% occur a single time. Approximately 10% of the sample is held by the ten biggest clonotypes.

Graves' hyperthyroidism was defined as stable when no progression to ophthalmopathy occurred over 18 months of follow-up. The hyperthyroidism patients were between 18 and 65 years old and newly diagnosed, with a disease duration of less than 2 months. Any patient with an uncontrolled infection, another autoimmune disease, pregnancy or lactation was excluded. Diagnoses were based on clinical symptoms, serum thyroxine and TRAb, thyroid ultrasound and orbital computed tomography. Ficoll-Paque density gradient centrifugation was used to isolate PBMCs from about 9.4 ml of fresh peripheral blood. Total RNA was extracted using Trizol reagent, and RNA quality was assessed on an Agilent 2100 Bioanalyzer.

Sequencing used blood. The chain is assembled from TRBV7-9 and TRBJ2-5; the D gene is unclear. This receptor was identified in a woman aged 18-29 years with Graves' hyperthyroidism. The CDR3 corresponds to CASSLLRSRYETQYF. The sequenced DNA is TGTGCCAGCAGCTTATTGCGGAGTCGGTATGAGACCCAGTACTTC.